This T cell receptor beta chain was recorded in a study of OX40 agonist ivuxolimab in advanced cancers. Clones were sequenced by immunoSEQ multiplex PCR, and TCRdb holds only the in-frame ones, with some missing. The sample includes 76,000 or so clones, about nine tenths of them seen just once. V was pared by 3 bases and J by 4 bases, with 2 bases of the junction left unmatched. CDR1 is MDHEN, CDR2 SYDVKM, per germline. The CDR3 runs to 14 residues. The TCR originated in an adult with an advanced solid tumor such as melanoma, head and neck, liver or kidney cancer. This sequence joins TRBV28 and TRBJ2-2; 7 bases are a match to TRBD2. The material sequenced was CD4+ or CD8+ T cells sorted from blood, taken in a trial of the OX40 agonist ivuxolimab. Written as DNA, the CDR3 is TGTGCCAGCAGTTTTGGGGGGGGCACCGGGGAGCTGTTTTTT. Protein product: CASSFGGGTGELFF.